This T cell receptor beta chain was obtained from a study of T cell clonality in common variable immunodeficiency. V lost 6 bases and J 5 bases, leaving 10 bases between the germline ends. The CDR3 sequence is 12 residues long. Measured with immunoSEQ multiplex PCR; TCRdb has only the in-frame clones, and not every one. The sample was found to contain roughly 51,000 clones, and every one recurs. This clone has at least ten counts. Antigen: not known. Read data end 3 residues before the CDR3 end; the end is taken from the germline J gene. Study observations and caveats: CVID subjects shared fewer TCRbeta clones than healthy controls did.

The rearrangement joins TRBV12-3 or TRBV12-4 to TRBJ1-1; tentative D call: TRBD1 (6 bases). This clonotype was sampled from a person aged 18-70 years in good health. Sequences were obtained from peripheral blood mononuclear cells. The sequenced CDR3 bases are TGTGCCAGCAGCACGACAGGAACTGAA. This gives the protein CASSTTGTE. The full-length CDR3 reads as CASSTTGTEAFF.